One sample yielded the 16 T cell receptor beta chains listed below, sequenced in a study of PD-1 blockade in classical Hodgkin lymphoma. Documented time point: cycle 4 day 1 (C4D1), after six to seven weeks of nivolumab. Every one of the patients relapsed after autologous stem cell transplantation (brentuximab vedotin exposure was variable). Out of thawed PBMCs, magnetic negative selection purified CD4+ T cells. Assay: immunoSEQ multiplex PCR; the TCRdb copy retains only in-frame clones and omits some. In the table there are 10,000 or so clones, around 80% of which are singletons. Sequences were derived from CD4+ T cells from blood, sampled before the fourth cycle of nivolumab. Receptors originate from a human donor with classical Hodgkin lymphoma.

The V and J genes are TRBV7-9 and TRBJ2-3; tentatively, D is TRBD1 (6 bases). V gave up 0 bases and J gave up 5 bases, with 15 bases separating them. Germline assignment: CDR1 SEHNR and CDR2 FQNEAQ (reference sequence). The CDR3 is 16 residues long. The CDR3 bases are TGTGCCAGCAGCTTAGCACAGGGTACCTATGTAGATACGCAGTATTTT. The encoded protein is CASSLAQGTYVDTQYF.

This clone was seen a handful of times. The chain recombines TRBV28 with TRBJ1-5; possible D gene TRBD1, 5 bases. Trimming shortened V by 2 bases and J by 2 bases, and 13 bases separated the two germline ends. The germline gives CDR1 MDHEN, CDR2 SYDVKM. This CDR3 comprises 16 residues. In DNA, the CDR3 is TGTGCCAGCAGTTTAGGGTTGGGGGAGGGCAATCAGCCCCAGCATTTT. Translation: CASSLGLGEGNQPQHF.

This sequence joins TRBV5-4 and TRBJ2-6; 7 positions match TRBD1. J gave up 17 bases and V 0 bases, and 5 bases lay outside the gene matches. The CDR3 is 12 residues long. The germline V gene encodes CDR1 SGHNT and CDR2 YYREEE (reference sequence). CDR3 in amino acids: CASSLDRGLVTF. In DNA form, the CDR3 reads TGTGCCAGCAGCTTGGACAGGGGTTTAGTGACTTTC. Filled out from reference TRBV5-4 and TRBJ2-6, the complete variable domain reads ETGVTQSPTHLIKTRGQQVTLRCSSQSGHNTVSWYQQALGQGPQFIFQYYREEENGRGNFPPRFSGLQFPNYSSELNVNALELDDSALYLCASSLDRGLVTFGAGSRLTVL.

The chain uses TRBV9 and TRBJ2-5; D not certain. The CDR3 runs to 12 residues. From germline, CDR1 is SGDLS and CDR2 YYNGEE. Trimming shortened V by 3 bases and J by 5 bases, and 8 bases separated the two germline ends. CDR3 in amino acids: CASSASGETQYF. The CDR3 DNA reads as TGTGCCAGCAGCGCGAGTGGGGAGACCCAGTACTTC.

The chain carries TRBV28 and TRBJ2-7; 9 bases match TRBD2. CDR1 is MDHEN, CDR2 SYDVKM, per germline. V gave up 6 bases and J gave up 7 bases; unmatched junction bases: 13. The CDR3 has 15 amino acids. CDR3 region: CASRGSQRGAEEQYF. In nucleotides, the CDR3 is TGTGCCAGCAGGGGGTCCCAGCGGGGGGCGGAAGAGCAGTACTTC.

The CDR3 protein is CASSVVRRRHDSTDTQYF. The DNA of the CDR3 is TGTGCCAGCAGCGTAGTAAGAAGGCGACATGATAGCACAGATACGCAGTATTTT. J is TRBJ2-3 and V is TRBV9, with D hard to call. Germline-derived CDR1 and CDR2 are SGDLS and YYNGEE. V lost 0 bases to trimming and J lost 0 bases, with 17 bases between them. The CDR3 totals 18 residues.

V is TRBV6-5 and J is TRBJ1-1; D is unresolved. CDR3 size: 13 residues. Trimming stripped 2 bases from V and 7 bases from J, with 11 bases between. CDR1 and CDR2 from the germline V gene are MNHEY and SVGAGI. CDR3 amino acids: CASSYGRWGEAFF. CDR3 sequence (DNA): TGTGCCAGCAGTTACGGACGGTGGGGTGAAGCTTTCTTT.

For this clone: Other DNA variants within this sample encode the same CDR3. This chain connects TRBV18 to TRBJ2-5; D is uncertain. CDR1 is KGHSH and CDR2 is LQKENI in the germline V gene. The CDR3 loop spans 11 amino acids. V was clipped by 3 bases and J by 1 base, with 0 bases between them. This CDR3 is CASSPQETQYF. CDR3 DNA: TGTGCCAGCTCACCCCAAGAGACCCAGTACTTC. Full variable domain (rest looked up from reference TRBV18 and TRBJ2-5): NAGVMQNPRHLVRRRGQEARLRCSPMKGHSHVYWYRQLPEEGLKFMVYLQKENIIDESGMPKERFSAEFPKEGPSILRIQQVVRGDSAAYFCASSPQETQYFGPGTRLLVL.

V is TRBV19 and J is TRBJ2-1; TRBD1 might be the D (6 bases). V was cut by 0 bases and J by 5 bases, with 8 bases left in between. Per the germline V gene, CDR1 is LNHDA and CDR2 is SQIVND (reference sequence). The CDR3 is 14 amino acids. CDR3 sequence: CASSIEGQHNEQFF. The DNA of the CDR3 is TGTGCCAGTAGTATAGAAGGACAGCACAATGAGCAGTTCTTC.

This chain uses TRBV4-1 with TRBJ2-7; 8 bases match TRBD1. Germline values: CDR1 MGHRA, CDR2 YSYEKL. The trim removed 6 bases at V and 3 bases at J, leaving 7 bases unmatched. This CDR3 is built from 14 residues. CDR3: CASSHDRGYYEQYF. DNA for the CDR3: TGCGCCAGCAGTCACGACAGGGGATACTACGAGCAGTACTTC.

The V call is TRBV6-5, the J call TRBJ2-7; the D gene is possibly TRBD2 (6 bases). V shed 2 bases and J shed 0 bases, with 8 bases lying between them. This CDR3 spans 14 amino acids. Germline values: CDR1 MNHEY, CDR2 SVGAGI. The DNA for the CDR3 is TGTGCCAGCAGTTACGGGGGGTACTCCTACGAGCAGTACTTC. It encodes CASSYGGYSYEQYF.

The V call is TRBV7-2, the J call TRBJ1-1; D remains unclear. Looked up from germline, CDR1 is SGHTA and CDR2 is FQGNSA. V lost 2 bases and J 1 base, leaving 11 bases between the germline ends. This CDR3 region has 15 residues. In DNA form, the CDR3 reads TGTGCCAGCAGCTTAACCCAAGAGGGGAACACTGAAGCTTTCTTT. Translated: CASSLTQEGNTEAFF.

The chain joins TRBV4-2 to TRBJ1-1; D is ambiguous. Germline V gene lookup returns CDR1 LGHNA and CDR2 YNFKEQ. Trimming removed 2 bases from V and 0 bases from J, with 10 bases in between. The CDR3 has 15 amino acids. CDR3 DNA: TGTGCCAGCAGCCAAACCGGGATCATGAACACTGAAGCTTTCTTT. Amino acids: CASSQTGIMNTEAFF.

This clone was counted a few times. The V call is TRBV7-2, the J call TRBJ1-1; no clear D gene. Germline V gives CDR1 SGHTA, CDR2 FQGNSA. The V end lost 8 bases, the J end lost 1 base, and 14 bases lay between the germline ends. The CDR3 loop spans 14 amino acids. CDR3 DNA sequence: TGTGCCAGCGAGAAAAGAGGGTGGAACACTGAAGCTTTCTTT. Its translation: CASEKRGWNTEAFF.

The genes are TRBV5-4 and TRBJ2-5; no reliable D call. V shed 0 bases and J shed 1 base, with 10 bases lying between them. The CDR3 sequence is 15 residues long. In germline, CDR1 is SGHNT, CDR2 YYREEE (reference sequence). In DNA, the CDR3 is TGTGCCAGCAGCTTGGGGCCCATAATCCAAGAGACCCAGTACTTC. Translating gives CASSLGPIIQETQYF.

J is TRBJ1-4 and V is TRBV5-4; D is unresolved. CDR1 is SGHNT and CDR2 is YYREEE in the germline V gene (reference sequence). V was clipped by 0 bases and J by 8 bases, with 14 bases between them. The CDR3 sequence is 15 residues long. CDR3 protein: CASSLGGLTNEKLFF. In DNA, the CDR3 is TGTGCCAGCAGCTTGGGTGGCTTGACGAACGAAAAACTGTTTTTT.